This TCR beta chain appears in the sequencing data of a study of T cells in narcolepsy. V was clipped by 4 bases and J by 6 bases; unmatched bases: 5. Germline V gene data show CDR1 as SQVTM and CDR2 as ANQGSEA. The CDR3 extends over 13 amino acids. The table came from immunoSEQ multiplex PCR; TCRdb's copy has only in-frame clones and leaves some out. The sample carries under 40,000 clones, approximately 84% recorded once. This clone was observed once. This TCR derives from a human donor with narcolepsy. The chain is built from TRBV29-1 and TRBJ1-5, with TRBD1 matching over 8 bases. What was sequenced was CD45RA- memory CD4+ T cells from PBMCs. The CDR3 protein is CSVGGTGLQPQHF. The DNA for the CDR3 is TGCAGCGTTGGCGGGACAGGACTTCAGCCCCAGCATTTT.